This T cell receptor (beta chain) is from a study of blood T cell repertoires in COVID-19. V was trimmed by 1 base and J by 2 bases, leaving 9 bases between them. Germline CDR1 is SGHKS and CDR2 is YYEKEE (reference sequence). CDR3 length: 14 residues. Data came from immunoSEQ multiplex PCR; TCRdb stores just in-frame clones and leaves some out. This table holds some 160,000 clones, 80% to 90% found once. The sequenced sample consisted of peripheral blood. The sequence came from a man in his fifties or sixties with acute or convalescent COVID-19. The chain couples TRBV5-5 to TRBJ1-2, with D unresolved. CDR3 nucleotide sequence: TGTGCCAGCAGCTTGATCACAGAGAACTATGGCTACACCTTC. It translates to CASSLITENYGYTF.